The 7 T cell receptor beta chains reported below all come from one sample, sequenced in a study of monozygotic twins with inflammatory bowel disease. For each CDR3 protein, TCRdb gives one entry from its re-call of the 5' RACE reads, without DNA. Its table records 420,000 or so distinct CDR3 sequences. Sequencing used blood. The receptors derive from a human donor with ulcerative colitis or Crohn's disease, or a healthy co-twin of an affected twin (not recorded which).

The gene calls are TRBV7-2 and TRBJ2-7; TCRdb names TRBD1, which stays unverified in the absence of DNA. The CDR3 runs 14 residues. From germline, CDR1 is SGHTA and CDR2 FQGNSA. The CDR3 is CASSMGTGSYEQYF.

The chain is built from TRBV2 and TRBJ2-2. This CDR3 is built from 11 residues. Germline lookup yields CDR1 SNHLY and CDR2 FYNNEI. CDR3 in amino acids: CASSEHGELFF.

The chain recombines TRBV15 with TRBJ2-5; there is no DNA to check the TCRdb D call of TRBD1. Per the germline V gene, CDR1 is LNHNV and CDR2 is YYDKDF (reference sequence). CDR3 length: 14 residues. The CDR3 is CATSAGQVRETQYF.

The chain couples TRBV20-1 to TRBJ2-5; TCRdb outputs TRBD1, but without DNA this stays unchecked. The CDR3 length is 14 residues. In germline, CDR1 is DFQATT, CDR2 SNEGSKA (reference sequence). CDR3 sequence reads: CSARDMTTGETQYF.

The rearrangement links TRBV20-1 to TRBJ2-1; TCRdb's D gene call, TRBD2, goes unchecked for lack of DNA. Looked up from germline, CDR1 is DFQATT and CDR2 is SNEGSKA (reference sequence). CDR3 length: 13 residues. This CDR3 is CSASSDSGGEQFF.

This chain's CDR3 is CASSYKSGRTLRYYNEQFF. The chain recombines TRBV6-2 or TRBV6-3 with TRBJ2-1; TCRdb selects TRBD2, and the lack of DNA leaves this call unchecked. Germline V gene sequence: CDR1 MNHEY, CDR2 SVGEGT. CDR3 length equals 19 residues.

This chain connects TRBV5-1 to TRBJ1-1; the TRBD1 assignment by TCRdb is unverifiable without DNA. The CDR3 runs 15 residues. Germline CDR1 and CDR2: SGHRS and YFSETQ. CDR3 in amino acids: CASSTGVGGNTEAFF.